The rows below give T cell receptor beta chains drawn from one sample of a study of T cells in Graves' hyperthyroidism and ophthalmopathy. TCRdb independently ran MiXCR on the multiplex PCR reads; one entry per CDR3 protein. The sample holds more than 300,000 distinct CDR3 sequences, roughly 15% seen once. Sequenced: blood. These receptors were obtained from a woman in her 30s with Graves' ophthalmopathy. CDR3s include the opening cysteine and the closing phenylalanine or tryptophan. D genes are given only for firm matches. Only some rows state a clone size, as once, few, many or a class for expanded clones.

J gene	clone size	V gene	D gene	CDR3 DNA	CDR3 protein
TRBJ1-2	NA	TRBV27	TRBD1	TGTGCCAGCAGTTTTCTGGGACAGAATAAACCTAACTATGGCTACACCTTC	CASSFLGQNKPNYGYTF
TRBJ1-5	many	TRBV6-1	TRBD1	TGTGCCAGCGCCTCCGGGACAGGATACAATCAGCCCCAGCATTTT	CASASGTGYNQPQHF
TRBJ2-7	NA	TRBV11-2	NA	TGTGCCAGCAGCTTAGACCCCCGACAAGACGACAAGCAGTACTTC	CASSLDPRQDDKQYF
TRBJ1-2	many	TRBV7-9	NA	TGTGCCAGCAGCCCACCCCAGGTGATCTATGGCTACACCTTC	CASSPPQVIYGYTF
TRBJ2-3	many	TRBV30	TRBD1	TGTGCCTGGAGTTTGACAGGGAACACAGATACGCAGTATTTT	CAWSLTGNTDTQYF
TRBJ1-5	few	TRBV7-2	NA	TGTGCCAGCAGCTCCCGGGAGGGGAAGTTAAATCAGCCCCAGCATTTT	CASSSREGKLNQPQHF
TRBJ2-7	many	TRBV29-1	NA	TGCAGCGTTGAAGAGTTACAGGGCTACGAGCAGTACTTC	CSVEELQGYEQYF
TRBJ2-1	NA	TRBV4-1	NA	TGCGCCAGCAGCCAAGACCTGGATGAGCAGTTCTTC	CASSQDLDEQFF
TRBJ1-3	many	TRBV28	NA	TGTGCCAGCACCCCGGGGGGGGCTGGAAACACCATATATTTT	CASTPGGAGNTIYF
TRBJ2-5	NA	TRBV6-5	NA	TGTGCCAGCAGTTACTCTGGCGGGGGCAGCGAGACCCAGTACTTC	CASSYSGGGSETQYF
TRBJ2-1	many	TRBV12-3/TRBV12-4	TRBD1	TGTGCCAGCAGTCCCGAAGGGACAGTTTCCTACAATGAGCAGTTCTTC	CASSPEGTVSYNEQFF
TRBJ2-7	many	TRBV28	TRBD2	TGTGCCAGCTGTCGGGTGCGGGGGGGACGCGAGCAGTACTTC	CASCRVRGGREQYF
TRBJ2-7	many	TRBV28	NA	TGTGCCAGCAGGGGGGGCAGGGGACCTTTTTTGGGCTCCTACGAGCAGTACTTC	CASRGGRGPFLGSYEQYF
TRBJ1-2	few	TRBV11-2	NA	TGTGCCAGCAGCTTTTTAGAGGTGGGGGCAGGGTATGGCTACACCTTC	CASSFLEVGAGYGYTF
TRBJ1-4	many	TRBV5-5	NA	TGTGCCAGCAGCCGACGGACAGAGTCAACTAATGAAAAACTGTTTTTT	CASSRRTESTNEKLFF
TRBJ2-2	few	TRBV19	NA	TGTGCCAGTAGTACGTTGGGGTACACCGGGGAGCTGTTTTTT	CASSTLGYTGELFF
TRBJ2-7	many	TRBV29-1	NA	TGCAGCGTCCCCCTTAGCGGTCACTACGAGCAGTACTTC	CSVPLSGHYEQYF
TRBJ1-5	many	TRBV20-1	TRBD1	TGCAGTGCTAAATTTGGCAGGGGGCTGGGTCAGCCCCAGCATTTT	CSAKFGRGLGQPQHF
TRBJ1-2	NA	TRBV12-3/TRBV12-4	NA	TGTGCCAGCAGAACCGGACAGCCTCTCTATGGCTACACCTTC	CASRTGQPLYGYTF
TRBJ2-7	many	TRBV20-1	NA	TGCAGTGCCCTCACGACTGACGGGAGATACGAGCAGTACTTC	CSALTTDGRYEQYF
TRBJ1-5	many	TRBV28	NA	TGTGCCACCACGCAGAGGTTTATACAGCCCCAGCATTTT	CATTQRFIQPQHF
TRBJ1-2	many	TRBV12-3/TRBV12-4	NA	TGTGCCAGCAGTTCCCCCATGACAAGGGCTAACTATGGCTACACCTTC	CASSSPMTRANYGYTF
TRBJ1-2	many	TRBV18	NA	TGTGCCAGCTCACCAGGGGGCGAGTATGGCTACACCTTC	CASSPGGEYGYTF
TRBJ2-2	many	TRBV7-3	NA	TGTGCCAGCAGCGTAAAGGTGAACACCGGGGAGCTGTTTTTT	CASSVKVNTGELFF
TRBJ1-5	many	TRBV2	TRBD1	TGTGCCAGCAGTGCGGGACAGGCAAATCAGCCCCAGCATTTT	CASSAGQANQPQHF
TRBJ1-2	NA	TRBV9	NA	TGTGCCAGCAGCGCCTCCCGGGACAATGGCTACACCTTC	CASSASRDNGYTF
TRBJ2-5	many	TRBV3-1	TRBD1	TGTGCCAGCAGCCGATCCCTCCGGGACAGAAAAGAGACCCAGTACTTC	CASSRSLRDRKETQYF
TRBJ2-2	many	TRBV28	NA	TGTGCCAGCACCTTGCGTAATGGGCACGGGGAGCTGTTTTTT	CASTLRNGHGELFF
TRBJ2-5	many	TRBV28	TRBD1	TGTGCCAGCAGTTTAGGATGGACAGGGGCCCAAGAGACCCAGTACTTC	CASSLGWTGAQETQYF
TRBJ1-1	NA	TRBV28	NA	TGTGCCAGCGGTAGTAAGGCAAGGAACACTGAAGCTTTCTTT	CASGSKARNTEAFF
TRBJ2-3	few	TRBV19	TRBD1	TGTGCCAGTAGTATAACAGGGGGCTCAGATACGCAGTATTTT	CASSITGGSDTQYF
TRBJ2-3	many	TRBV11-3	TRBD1	TGTGCCAGCAGCTTGGTACCGGCGGACAGGGGAGATGTTGCAGATACGCAGTATTTT	CASSLVPADRGDVADTQYF
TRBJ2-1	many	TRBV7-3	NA	TGTGCCAGCAGCTCCAATTTAGGTACCTACAATGAGCAGTTCTTC	CASSSNLGTYNEQFF
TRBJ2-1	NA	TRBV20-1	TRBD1	TGCAGTGCTAGAGTCCCCCTCACCGGACAGGGGGCCTACAATGAGCAGTTCTTC	CSARVPLTGQGAYNEQFF
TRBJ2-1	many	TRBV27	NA	TGTGCCAGCAGTTTATTCGGAACAGGGAAATACAATGAGCAGTTCTTC	CASSLFGTGKYNEQFF
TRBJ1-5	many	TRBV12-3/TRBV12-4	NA	TGTGCCAGCAGTCTACCGGGGCTTAATCAGCCCCAGCATTTT	CASSLPGLNQPQHF
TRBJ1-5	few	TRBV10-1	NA	TGCGCCAGCAGTAGATGGTGGGGAGGCAATCAGCCCCAGCATTTT	CASSRWWGGNQPQHF
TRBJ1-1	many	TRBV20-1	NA	TGCAGTGCTAGAGGTCAGGGGTACACTGAAGCTTTCTTT	CSARGQGYTEAFF
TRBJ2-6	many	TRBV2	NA	TGTGCCAGCAGTGAGCTAGGCCTAGCCTCTGGGGCCAACGTCCTGACTTTC	CASSELGLASGANVLTF
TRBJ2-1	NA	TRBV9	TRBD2	TGTGCCAGCAGCGTAGGGACTAGCGGGTCCCACTCCTACAATGAGCAGTTCTTC	CASSVGTSGSHSYNEQFF
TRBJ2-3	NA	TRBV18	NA	TGTGCCAGCTCACCTCCCGGACAAGTTAGCACAGATACGCAGTATTTT	CASSPPGQVSTDTQYF
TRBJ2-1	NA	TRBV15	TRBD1	TGTGCCACCAGCGAGGGGACAGGGGGTCGCAATGAGCAGTTCTTC	CATSEGTGGRNEQFF
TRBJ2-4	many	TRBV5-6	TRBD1	TGTGCCAGCAGCCTTTTCCTCACCGGGACAGTCAAAAACATTCAGTACTTC	CASSLFLTGTVKNIQYF
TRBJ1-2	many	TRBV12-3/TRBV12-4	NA	TGTGCCAGCAGTTTAAGAAGGCGGGGCCTATCTATTTCAGATGGCTACACCTTC	CASSLRRRGLSISDGYTF
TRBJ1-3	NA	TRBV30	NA	TGTGCCTGGAGTGGGGGTTCTGGAAACACCATATATTTT	CAWSGGSGNTIYF
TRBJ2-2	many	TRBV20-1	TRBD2	TGCAGTGCTCCTGGGAGGGAGGGGACCGGGGAGCTGTTTTTT	CSAPGREGTGELFF
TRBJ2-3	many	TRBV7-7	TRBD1	TGTGCTAGCAGCCCGGGGGGACAGGGGTTCACAGATACGCAGTATTTT	CASSPGGQGFTDTQYF
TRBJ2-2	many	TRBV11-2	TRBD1	TGTGCCAGCAGCTTTCGACAAGACAGGGCCGGGGAGCTGTTTTTT	CASSFRQDRAGELFF
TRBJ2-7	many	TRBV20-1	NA	TGCAGTGCTAGAGATCCCAGGGCGCGGGAGCAGTACTTC	CSARDPRAREQYF
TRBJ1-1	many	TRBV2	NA	TGTGCCAGCAGTGGATCACCGGGACAAGGAGCTTTCTTT	CASSGSPGQGAFF
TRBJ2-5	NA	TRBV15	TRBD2	TGTGCCACCAGCAGAGGACGGGGACTAGCGGGGAGAAACCAAGAGACCCAGTACTTC	CATSRGRGLAGRNQETQYF
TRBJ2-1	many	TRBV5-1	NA	TGCGCCAGCAGCCCCACACGGTCCACCTACAATGAGCAGTTCTTC	CASSPTRSTYNEQFF
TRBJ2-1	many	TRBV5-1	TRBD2	TGCGCCAGCAGCTTGGCGAGCGGGGGGGCATCCTACAATGAGCAGTTCTTC	CASSLASGGASYNEQFF
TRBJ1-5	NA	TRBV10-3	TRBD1	TGTGCCATCAGTGGGACAGGGGTGCAGCCCCAGCATTTT	CAISGTGVQPQHF
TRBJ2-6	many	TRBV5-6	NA	TGTGCCAGCAGCTTCGGGTTATCTGGGGCCAACGTCCTGACTTTC	CASSFGLSGANVLTF
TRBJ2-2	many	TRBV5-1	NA	TGCGCCAGCAGCTTAGGGTCCTCGAACACCGGGGAGCTGTTTTTT	CASSLGSSNTGELFF
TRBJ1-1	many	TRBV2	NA	TGTGCCAGCAGTGACAGGGGAGAGACTGAAGCTTTCTTT	CASSDRGETEAFF
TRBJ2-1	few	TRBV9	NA	TGTGCCAGCAGCGTAGCTATCTTGCCGGGGAGTGGTGAGCAGTTCTTC	CASSVAILPGSGEQFF
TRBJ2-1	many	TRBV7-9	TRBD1	TGTGCCAGCAGCCGACAGGGTGAGCAGTTCTTC	CASSRQGEQFF